The 18 T cell receptor beta chains presented below share a single source sample, sequenced in a study of T cell changes during pregnancy in multiple sclerosis. This table comes from immunoSEQ multiplex PCR, and its TCRdb copy is limited to in-frame clones, with some not included. The sample lists approximately 33,000 clones, 88% occurring once. The sample in question was CD4+ T cells from peripheral blood mononuclear cells, obtained in the first trimester of pregnancy. The receptor source for this set is a female donor in good health, enrolled as a control in a pregnancy study.

The rearrangement uses TRBV6-6 and TRBJ1-2; a weak D match, TRBD1 (6 bases). The length of the CDR3 is 15 residues. V lost 4 bases, J lost 4 bases, and 16 bases lay in between. Germline V gene sequence: CDR1 MNHNY, CDR2 SVGAGI (reference sequence). CDR3 in amino acids: CASSWDWTVPYGYTF. CDR3 in DNA: TGTGCCAGCAGTTGGGATTGGACAGTACCCTATGGCTACACCTTC.

The chain recombines TRBV11-2 with TRBJ2-7, with D possibly matching TRBD1 (6 bases). Germline CDR1 SGHAT, CDR2 FQNNGV. V lost 5 bases, J lost 8 bases, and 10 bases lay in between. CDR3 length: 11 residues. CDR3 nucleotides: TGTGCCAGCAGCCGAACAGGGAAGCAGTACTTC. Translation gives CASSRTGKQYF. Based on the CDR3 plus reference TRBV11-2 and TRBJ2-7, the full variable domain is EAGVAQSPRYKIIEKRQSVAFWCNPISGHATLYWYQQILGQGPKLLIQFQNNGVVDDSQLPKDRFSAERLKGVDSTLKIQPAKLEDSAVYLCASSRTGKQYFGPGTRLTVT.

The genes are TRBV2 and TRBJ2-7; D is perhaps TRBD2 (6 bases). This CDR3 spans 14 amino acids. Trimming removed 2 bases from V and 2 bases from J, with 10 bases in between. Germline CDR1 SNHLY, CDR2 FYNNEI. CDR3 region: CASSERGTPYEQYF. For the CDR3, the DNA is TGTGCCAGCAGTGAACGGGGGACCCCCTACGAGCAGTACTTC.

The chain links TRBV11-1 to TRBJ2-1; 8 bases agree with TRBD2. Trimming cost V 2 bases and J 8 bases; bases outside gene matches: 2. The CDR3 spans 13 residues. Germline loops: CDR1 SGHAT, CDR2 FQDESV (reference sequence). CDR3 protein: CASSLRLAYEQFF. In DNA, the CDR3 is TGTGCCAGCAGCTTAAGACTAGCGTATGAGCAGTTCTTC.

V is TRBV6-6 and J is TRBJ2-7; 7 bases map to TRBD1. CDR3 length: 12 residues. The germline V gene has CDR1 MNHNY and CDR2 SVGAGI (reference sequence). Trimming cost V 7 bases and J 4 bases; bases outside gene matches: 4. The CDR3 loop reads CASNEGAYEQYF. The CDR3 bases are TGTGCCAGCAACGAGGGGGCTTACGAGCAGTACTTC.

V and J are TRBV7-2 and TRBJ1-1; the D gene is possibly TRBD1 (6 bases). From germline, CDR1 is SGHTA and CDR2 FQGNSA. The CDR3 length is 19 residues. V lost 2 bases to trimming and J lost 3 bases, with 25 bases between them. The CDR3 loop is CASSLHLRGGVRGDTEAFF. DNA for the CDR3: TGTGCCAGCAGCTTACATCTCCGGGGGGGCGTGCGTGGAGACACTGAAGCTTTCTTT.

The chain links TRBV20-1 to TRBJ1-2; perhaps TRBD1 as D (5 bases). The germline gives CDR1 DFQATT, CDR2 SNEGSKA (reference sequence). V was clipped by 8 bases and J by 8 bases, with 15 bases between them. This CDR3 is 11 amino acids long. CDR3: CSPWGERGYTF. CDR3 nucleotide sequence: TGCAGTCCCTGGGGGGAGCGCGGCTACACCTTC.

This chain uses TRBV7-8 with TRBJ1-4, with D maybe TRBD1 (6 bases). The CDR3 totals 15 residues. The germline V and J ends were trimmed by 4 bases and 0 bases, with 9 bases remaining between them. Germline values: CDR1 SGHVS, CDR2 FQNEAQ. Written as DNA, the CDR3 is TGTGCCAGCAGCTCCAGGACAGCAACTAATGAAAAACTGTTTTTT. Amino acid sequence: CASSSRTATNEKLFF.

V gene TRBV5-1 combines with J gene TRBJ2-1, with unresolved D. CDR3 length equals 12 residues. Germline V gene sequence: CDR1 SGHRS, CDR2 YFSETQ. V dropped 7 bases and J dropped 5 bases, with 10 bases sitting between them. The CDR3 DNA reads as TGCGCCAGCCCCGCGGTAGACAATGAGCAGTTCTTC. Translation gives CASPAVDNEQFF.

The chain employs TRBV7-8 and TRBJ1-1, with TRBD1 matching over 7 bases. This CDR3 has 14 residues. The V segment lost 5 bases and the J segment 1 base; nucleotides outside the gene matches: 4. Germline CDR1 is SGHVS and CDR2 is FQNEAQ. CDR3 in amino acids: CASSPGQRNTEAFF. The CDR3 DNA follows: TGTGCCAGCAGCCCGGGACAGAGGAACACTGAAGCTTTCTTT.

DNA for the CDR3: TGTGCCAGCAGTGACGGGGGCCAGGGAGCTTTCTTT. It translates to CASSDGGQGAFF. The chain carries TRBV6-4 and TRBJ1-1; perhaps TRBD1 as D (6 bases). V lost 2 bases to trimming and J lost 10 bases, with 11 bases between them. Germline-derived CDR1 and CDR2 are MRHNA and SNTAGT. This CDR3 has 12 amino acids.

The V and J genes are TRBV9 and TRBJ2-1, with 7 bases that match TRBD1. The CDR3 is 13 residues long. The junction had 2 bases not matched to a gene; V was cut back by 2 bases and J by 6 bases. Germline V gene data show CDR1 as SGDLS and CDR2 as YYNGEE. CDR3 region: CASSVSGGNEQFF. The CDR3 DNA reads TGTGCCAGCAGCGTTTCAGGGGGCAATGAGCAGTTCTTC.

J is TRBJ2-7 and V is TRBV11-2; 11 positions match TRBD1. In germline, CDR1 is SGHAT, CDR2 FQNNGV. With V trimmed by 3 bases and J by 10 bases, 8 bases remained unmatched. CDR3 length equals 14 residues. CDR3 in amino acids: CASSLGTGGERQYF. In nucleotides, the CDR3 is TGTGCCAGCAGCTTGGGGACAGGGGGTGAAAGACAGTACTTC.

V usage is TRBV4-3 and J usage is TRBJ1-6; D remains unclear. V lost 1 base to trimming and J lost 5 bases, with 6 bases between them. The CDR3 sequence is 14 residues long. Germline loops: CDR1 LGHNA, CDR2 YSLEER. The DNA of the CDR3 is TGCGCCAGCAGCCAAGGGCACCATAATTCACCCCTCCACTTT. The encoded protein is CASSQGHHNSPLHF.

This clone was counted once. The genes are TRBV12-5 and TRBJ2-1; 7 positions agree with TRBD1. Germline V gene lookup returns CDR1 LGHNT and CDR2 FRNRAP. The CDR3 length is 14 residues. V lost 5 bases to trimming and J lost 1 base; unmatched junction nucleotides: 2. CDR3 coding DNA: TGTGCTAGTGGTAAGGGGGCTTCCTACAATGAGCAGTTCTTC. Translation gives CASGKGASYNEQFF.

This chain joins TRBV7-2 and TRBJ2-2, with 9 bases fitting TRBD1. Losses at the gene ends were 0 bases for V and 7 bases for J; bases not matched to a gene: 6. This CDR3 contains 16 residues. CDR1 and CDR2 from the germline V gene are SGHTA and FQGNSA. This CDR3 reads CASSLAGTGNGGELFF. DNA for the CDR3: TGTGCCAGCAGCTTAGCCGGGACAGGGAATGGCGGGGAGCTGTTTTTT.

This chain connects TRBV9 to TRBJ2-7, with 7 bases aligning to TRBD1. The CDR3 runs to 14 residues. In germline, CDR1 is SGDLS, CDR2 YYNGEE. Trimming took 0 bases from V and 2 from J; bases not matched to a gene: 2. CDR3 in amino acids: CASSVEQGPYEQYF. The CDR3 nucleotides read TGTGCCAGCAGCGTAGAACAGGGGCCCTACGAGCAGTACTTC.

V gene TRBV5-1 combines with J gene TRBJ2-3; TRBD2 is a possible D gene (6 bases). The germline CDR1 and CDR2 sequences are SGHRS and YFSETQ. This CDR3 comprises 14 residues. V was pared by 2 bases and J by 2 bases, with 9 bases between. CDR3 in DNA: TGCGCCAGCAGCTTTAGGGACTCCACAGATACGCAGTATTTT. Translation: CASSFRDSTDTQYF.